This passage covers 16 T cell receptor beta chains from one sample sequenced in a study of cytomegalovirus exposure and HLA in healthy donors. Vbeta (60) and Jbeta (13) primers were used in the PCR. Generated by immunoSEQ multiplex PCR, the TCRdb table keeps only in-frame clones and is missing some. The table shows more than 55,000 clones, with 65% to 90% occurring only once. Sequencing was done on a sample of PBMCs. Source of these receptors: a human donor in good health.

V usage is TRBV28 and J usage is TRBJ2-5; D is undetermined. This CDR3 contains 13 residues. V shed 6 bases and J shed 7 bases, with 15 bases lying between them. Germline V CDR1 and CDR2: MDHEN, SYDVKM. The CDR3: CASRTPRVATQYF. The CDR3 DNA is TGTGCCAGCAGGACCCCACGGGTTGCGACCCAGTACTTC.

The chain joins TRBV6-1 to TRBJ2-3; maybe TRBD2 (6 bases). V was shortened by 3 bases and J by 4 bases, with 14 bases between the two germline ends. Looked up from germline, CDR1 is MNHNS and CDR2 is SASEGT. The CDR3 spans 15 residues. In DNA, the CDR3 is TGTGCCAGCAGTGATGGTAGCGGAGAGGCAGATACGCAGTATTTT. Protein sequence: CASSDGSGEADTQYF.

CDR3 DNA sequence: TGTGCCAGCAAAGAGGGCTACGAGCAGTACTTC. This sequence encodes CASKEGYEQYF. The chain has TRBV2 and TRBJ2-7; a possible D gene is TRBD2 (5 bases). Germline V gene sequence: CDR1 SNHLY, CDR2 FYNNEI. CDR3 length equals 11 residues. V lost 7 bases and J lost 3, with 7 bases in between. Full variable domain (rest looked up from reference TRBV2 and TRBJ2-7): EPEVTQTPSHQVTQMGQEVILRCVPISNHLYFYWYRQILGQKVEFLVSFYNNEISEKSEIFDDQFSVERPDGSNFTLKIRSTKLEDSAMYFCASKEGYEQYFGPGTRLTVT.

This chain joins TRBV7-2 and TRBJ2-3, with 11 bases matching TRBD2. Germline trimming cut 4 bases from V and 3 bases from J; bases unmatched to any gene: 3. The length of the CDR3 is 15 residues. CDR1 is SGHTA, CDR2 FQGNSA, per germline. CDR3 loop: CASSWGLAATDTQYF. The CDR3 nucleotides read TGTGCCAGCAGCTGGGGACTAGCGGCTACAGATACGCAGTATTTT.

The chain recombines TRBV7-2 with TRBJ1-5; D gene uncertain. The germline V gene encodes CDR1 SGHTA and CDR2 FQGNSA. This CDR3 is 13 amino acids long. The V and J ends lost 1 base and 3 bases respectively, with 4 bases between them. DNA of the CDR3: TGTGCCAGCAGCTTAGATTACAATCAGCCCCAGCATTTT. Translated: CASSLDYNQPQHF.

This clone was picked up a small number of times. The V call is TRBV7-8, the J call TRBJ2-7, with D possibly matching TRBD1 (6 bases). V lost 2 bases and J 0 bases, leaving 11 bases between the germline ends. The CDR3 contains 15 residues. Per the germline V gene, CDR1 is SGHVS and CDR2 is FQNEAQ. CDR3 residues: CASSLMDSFSYEQYF. In DNA form, the CDR3 reads TGTGCCAGCAGCTTAATGGACAGTTTCTCCTACGAGCAGTACTTC.

The chain employs TRBV4-3 and TRBJ1-1, with D possibly matching TRBD1 (5 bases). The length of the CDR3 is 14 residues. Germline V lookup: CDR1 LGHNA, CDR2 YSLEER. Trimming pared 4 bases from V and 5 bases from J, leaving 14 bases between. CDR3 DNA sequence: TGCGCCAGCAGCCTGTCTGGAGGGGTGACTGAAGCTTTCTTT. Protein sequence: CASSLSGGVTEAFF.

The V call is TRBV11-2, the J call TRBJ2-3; D unclear. V shed 3 bases and J shed 2 bases, with 3 bases lying between them. The CDR3 totals 12 residues. CDR1 is SGHAT and CDR2 is FQNNGV in the germline V gene. CDR3 amino acids: CASSFNTDTQYF. The DNA for the CDR3 is TGTGCCAGCAGCTTCAACACAGATACGCAGTATTTT.

V usage is TRBV6-4 and J usage is TRBJ2-1, with 16 positions matching TRBD2. The CDR3 totals 16 residues. V gave up 4 bases and J gave up 8 bases; unmatched junction bases: 5. From germline, CDR1 is MRHNA and CDR2 SNTAGT. The CDR3 here is CASSAGTSGGADEQFF. The CDR3 DNA follows: TGTGCCAGCAGTGCCGGGACTAGCGGGGGGGCCGATGAGCAGTTCTTC.

This clone was detected once. This chain connects TRBV7-8 to TRBJ2-7; a weak D match, TRBD2 (5 bases). CDR3 size: 14 residues. The germline V gene encodes CDR1 SGHVS and CDR2 FQNEAQ. V lost 4 bases and J 4 bases, leaving 14 bases between the germline ends. The CDR3 is CASSSPGSLYEQYF. The CDR3 DNA follows: TGTGCCAGCAGCTCACCGGGATCCCTTTACGAGCAGTACTTC.

The rearrangement uses TRBV7-2 and TRBJ1-2; possibly TRBD1 for D (5 bases). Trimming pared 5 bases from V and 8 bases from J, leaving 21 bases between. The CDR3 loop spans 15 amino acids. Germline CDR1 reads SGHTA; CDR2 reads FQGNSA. CDR3 in DNA: TGTGCCAGCAGCACCCGGGGGGGGACCCCGAGGGGCTACACCTTC. Protein: CASSTRGGTPRGYTF.

The chain carries TRBV28 and TRBJ2-5, with 10 bases that match TRBD2. The V segment lost 1 base and the J segment 4 bases; nucleotides outside the gene matches: 3. The CDR3 loop spans 15 amino acids. In germline, CDR1 is MDHEN, CDR2 SYDVKM. CDR3 bases: TGTGCCAGCAGTTTATTGTCTAGCGGGAGAGAGACCCAGTACTTC. Its translation is CASSLLSSGRETQYF.

The chain joins TRBV5-4 to TRBJ1-1; TRBD1 aligns across 7 bases. J was trimmed by 2 bases and V by 3 bases; bases with no gene match: 10. From germline, CDR1 is SGHNT and CDR2 YYREEE (reference sequence). The CDR3 length is 16 residues. The CDR3 DNA sequence: TGTGCCAGCAGCTCCGACAGGGTCCTTGGTAACACTGAAGCTTTCTTT. Its translation: CASSSDRVLGNTEAFF.

The V call is TRBV7-9, the J call TRBJ1-4; D is ambiguous. CDR3 length equals 13 residues. Germline V gene lookup returns CDR1 SEHNR and CDR2 FQNEAQ (reference sequence). Trimming pared 4 bases from V and 8 bases from J, leaving 11 bases between. Written as DNA, the CDR3 is TGTGCCAGCAGCTCCGTGTATGGCGAAAAACTGTTTTTT. It yields the protein CASSSVYGEKLFF.

The chain carries TRBV2 and TRBJ2-3, with 8 bases aligning to TRBD2. V shed 4 bases, J shed 1 base, and the junction held 4 bases outside the gene matches. The CDR3 is made up of 15 amino acids. Germline V gives CDR1 SNHLY, CDR2 FYNNEI. This CDR3 is CASSGRAGGTDTQYF. Here the CDR3 DNA reads TGTGCCAGCAGTGGGAGAGCGGGAGGCACAGATACGCAGTATTTT.

The rearrangement joins TRBV4-2 to TRBJ2-1; 7 bases agree with TRBD2. Trimming cost V 0 bases and J 3 bases; bases outside gene matches: 5. The CDR3 is made up of 16 amino acids. Looked up from germline, CDR1 is LGHNA and CDR2 is YNFKEQ. The CDR3 protein is CASSQDMGGGYNEQFF. CDR3 sequence (DNA): TGTGCCAGCAGCCAAGATATGGGGGGGGGCTACAATGAGCAGTTCTTC.